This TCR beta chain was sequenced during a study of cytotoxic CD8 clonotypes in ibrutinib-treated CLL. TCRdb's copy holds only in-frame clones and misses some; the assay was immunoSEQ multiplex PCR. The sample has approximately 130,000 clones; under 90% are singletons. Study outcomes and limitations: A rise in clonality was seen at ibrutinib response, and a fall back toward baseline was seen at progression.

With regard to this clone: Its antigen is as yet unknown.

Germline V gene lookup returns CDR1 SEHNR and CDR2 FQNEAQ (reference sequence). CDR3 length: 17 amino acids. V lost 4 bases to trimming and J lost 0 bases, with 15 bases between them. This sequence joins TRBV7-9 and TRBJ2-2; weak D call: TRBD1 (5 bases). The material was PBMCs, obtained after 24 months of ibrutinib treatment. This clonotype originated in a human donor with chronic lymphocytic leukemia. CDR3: CASSSYSLQANTGELFF. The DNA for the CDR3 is TGTGCCAGCAGCTCTTATTCCCTACAGGCGAACACCGGGGAGCTGTTTTTT.